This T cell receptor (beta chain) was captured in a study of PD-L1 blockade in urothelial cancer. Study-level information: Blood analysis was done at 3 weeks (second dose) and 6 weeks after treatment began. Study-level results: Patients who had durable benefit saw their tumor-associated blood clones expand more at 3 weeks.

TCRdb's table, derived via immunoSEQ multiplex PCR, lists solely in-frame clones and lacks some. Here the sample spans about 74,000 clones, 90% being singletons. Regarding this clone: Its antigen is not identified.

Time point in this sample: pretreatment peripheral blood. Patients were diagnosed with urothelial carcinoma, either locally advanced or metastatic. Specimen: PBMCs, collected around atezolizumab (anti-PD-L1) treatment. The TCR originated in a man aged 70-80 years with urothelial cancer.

CDR3 DNA: TGTGCCATCTATGCCGGCGGGAGGGCCGACACCGGGGAGCTGTTTTTT. This sequence encodes CAIYAGGRADTGELFF. This chain uses TRBV10-3 with TRBJ2-2; 9 bases map to TRBD2. The CDR3 has 16 residues. Germline values: CDR1 ENHRY, CDR2 SYGVKD. Losses at the gene ends were 8 bases for V and 3 bases for J; bases not matched to a gene: 10.